The present TCR beta chain was sequenced within a study of blood T cell repertoires in COVID-19. TCRdb's table, derived via immunoSEQ multiplex PCR, lists solely in-frame clones and lacks some. The sample includes 150,000 to 200,000 clones, 76% of them seen just once. The receptor was isolated from a woman aged 50 to 60 with acute COVID-19. The sequencing sample was made of PBMCs or T cells enriched from blood (not recorded which).

The CDR3 nucleotides are TGTGCCAGCAGCTTCAACCCTAGCCGTGGCACTGAAGCTTTCTTT. Translation gives CASSFNPSRGTEAFF. This rearrangement joins TRBV7-2 to TRBJ1-1, with no clear D. V was trimmed by 3 bases and J by 4 bases, leaving 15 bases between them. This CDR3 has 15 amino acids. Per germline, CDR1 SGHTA and CDR2 FQGNSA.